The TCR beta chain described here comes from a study of OX40 agonist ivuxolimab in advanced cancers. The wider study: Those treated in dose escalation had hepatocellular carcinoma, melanoma, renal cell cancer or head and neck cancer.

CDR3 length equals 14 residues. Trimming at V came to 4 bases and at J to 4 bases, leaving 4 bases not matched to a gene. CDR1 and CDR2 (germline): SQVTM, ANQGSEA. At cycle 4 day 1, cycle 7 day 1, and baseline, blood was sampled. Assay used: immunoSEQ multiplex PCR; TCRdb lists only in-frame clones, some missing. The sample comprises approximately 60,000 clones, around four fifths of which are singletons, and over 2.5% rests with the top ten. This TCR came from an adult with an advanced solid tumor such as melanoma, head and neck, liver or kidney cancer. The chain employs TRBV29-1 and TRBJ1-1; 12 bases fit TRBD1. The material sequenced was CD4+ or CD8+ T cells sorted from blood, taken in a trial of the OX40 agonist ivuxolimab. CDR3 nucleotides: TGCAGCGTTGCGGGACAGGGGGCCAGCACTGAAGCTTTCTTT. It encodes CSVAGQGASTEAFF.